Each of the 15 T cell receptor beta chains below was sequenced from the same sample in a study of PD-L1 blockade in urothelial cancer. Produced via immunoSEQ multiplex PCR; TCRdb's table is partial and in-frame only. Here the sample spans around 48,000 clones, around 85% being singletons. The time point is: peripheral blood 6 weeks after treatment start. Sequenced here: PBMCs, sampled around atezolizumab (anti-PD-L1) treatment. The receptors here all came from a man aged 60 to 75 with urothelial cancer.

V is TRBV30 and J is TRBJ2-7; 7 nucleotides agree with TRBD1. Germline loops: CDR1 GTSNPN, CDR2 SVGIG (reference sequence). V trimming: 5 bases; J trimming: 3 bases; junction bases outside the gene matches: 7. This CDR3 is 13 amino acids long. The CDR3 DNA reads as TGTGCCTGGGGGACAGCGCCTATCTACGAGCAGTACTTC. This gives the protein CAWGTAPIYEQYF.

The rearrangement joins TRBV4-3 to TRBJ2-1; D unresolved. This CDR3 has 14 residues. CDR1 is LGHNA and CDR2 is YSLEER in the germline V gene. V shed 0 bases and J shed 12 bases, with 15 bases lying between them. The CDR3: CASSQDDASVRQFF. The CDR3, as DNA: TGCGCCAGCAGCCAAGATGATGCATCGGTCCGGCAGTTCTTC.

This clone was found a few times. The chain links TRBV9 to TRBJ1-6, with D possibly matching TRBD1 (6 bases). The germline V gene encodes CDR1 SGDLS and CDR2 YYNGEE. Between the trimmed V and J ends, which lost 3 bases and 7 bases, there was a span of 14 bases. CDR3 length equals 15 residues. The CDR3 loop is CASSGAAGENSPLHF. The CDR3 DNA reads TGTGCCAGCAGCGGGGCGGCAGGGGAAAATTCACCCCTCCACTTT. The variable domain in full, completed from reference TRBV9 and TRBJ1-6, reads DSGVTQTPKHLITATGQRVTLRCSPRSGDLSVYWYQQSLDQGLQFLIQYYNGEERAKGNILERFSAQQFPDLHSELNLSSLELGDSALYFCASSGAAGENSPLHFGNGTRLTVT.

This clone was counted a few times. V usage is TRBV5-1 and J usage is TRBJ1-1; D is ambiguous. The CDR3 contains 14 residues. Trimming left V 0 bases short and J 11 bases short, with 17 bases between. Germline CDR1 reads SGHRS; CDR2 reads YFSETQ. The CDR3 protein is CASSLGIQDNRAFF. CDR3 nucleotides: TGCGCCAGCAGCTTGGGGATCCAGGATAACCGCGCTTTCTTT.

The sample holds one count of this clone. This chain joins TRBV2 and TRBJ1-2; tentatively, D is TRBD1 (5 bases). V was shortened by 4 bases and J by 7 bases, with 10 bases between the two germline ends. This CDR3 comprises 12 residues. Germline V gene data show CDR1 as SNHLY and CDR2 as FYNNEI. The CDR3 DNA is TGTGCCAGCAGTGTTAGACAGTCTGGCTACACCTTC. Encoded protein: CASSVRQSGYTF.

The V call is TRBV2, the J call TRBJ2-6; 8 bases map to TRBD1. This CDR3 is built from 16 residues. V was clipped by 8 bases and J by 0 bases; unmatched bases: 6. Germline CDR1 SNHLY, CDR2 FYNNEI. The CDR3 sequence is CASERTGTSGANVLTF. Written as DNA, the CDR3 is TGTGCCAGCGAACGGACAGGGACCTCTGGGGCCAACGTCCTGACTTTC.

The rearrangement uses TRBV11-2 and TRBJ2-7, with 11 nucleotides matching TRBD2. The trim removed 4 bases at V and 6 bases at J, leaving 5 bases unmatched. This CDR3 comprises 14 residues. The V gene's germline CDR1 is SGHAT and CDR2 FQNNGV. The CDR3 is CASSSGTSGPEQYF. The CDR3 DNA follows: TGTGCCAGCAGCTCCGGGACTAGCGGCCCCGAGCAGTACTTC.

V and J are TRBV28 and TRBJ2-7; weak D call: TRBD2 (7 bases). Germline CDR1 MDHEN, CDR2 SYDVKM. With 2 bases removed from V and 4 bases from J, the gap between germline ends came to 12 bases. CDR3 length: 14 residues. For the CDR3, the DNA is TGTGCCAGCAGTTTAGGGGGGGCGCCGTACGAGCAGTACTTC. As protein: CASSLGGAPYEQYF.

The chain couples TRBV11-2 to TRBJ2-7; 7 nucleotides match TRBD1. Trimming cost V 2 bases and J 5 bases; bases outside gene matches: 15. CDR1 is SGHAT and CDR2 is FQNNGV in the germline V gene. The CDR3 extends over 17 amino acids. CDR3 amino acids: CASSLRLRGFGADEQYF. In DNA form, the CDR3 reads TGTGCCAGCAGCTTACGACTCAGGGGGTTCGGCGCGGACGAGCAGTACTTC.

This clone was observed a single time. The chain combines TRBV13 with TRBJ2-7, with 9 bases matching TRBD1. The germline V gene encodes CDR1 PRHDT and CDR2 FYEKMQ (reference sequence). CDR3 length: 14 amino acids. The V segment lost 5 bases and the J segment 5 bases; nucleotides outside the gene matches: 7. For the CDR3, the DNA is TGTGCCAGCAGCGCACCGGGACAGGGTGACGAGCAGTACTTC. Translating gives CASSAPGQGDEQYF.

This clone was seen a handful of times. This chain connects TRBV4-3 to TRBJ1-1; weak D call: TRBD1 (6 bases). The V gene lost 5 bases and the J gene lost 1 base, with 14 bases spanning the gap. CDR3 length: 15 amino acids. Germline CDR1 LGHNA, CDR2 YSLEER. This CDR3 reads CASSRGGGSNTEAFF. The CDR3 nucleotides are TGCGCCAGCAGCAGAGGGGGGGGCTCGAACACTGAAGCTTTCTTT.

The chain links TRBV6-6 to TRBJ2-3; D is unresolved. The CDR3 runs 15 residues. Germline CDR1 and CDR2: MNHNY and SVGAGI (reference sequence). Deletions cut 2 bases from V and 5 bases from J, with 14 bases between. The CDR3 sequence: CASSYGRSSGDTQYF. The CDR3 DNA sequence: TGTGCCAGCAGTTACGGTCGCAGTTCGGGAGATACGCAGTATTTT.

The chain couples TRBV7-9 to TRBJ2-1; 7 nucleotides agree with TRBD1. CDR3 size: 14 residues. After removal of 4 bases from V and 7 bases from J, the junction contained 7 bases not matched to a gene. Germline CDR1 is SEHNR and CDR2 is FQNEAQ (reference sequence). The DNA for the CDR3 is TGTGCCAGCAGCTCCGCAGGGGGATTTAATGAGCAGTTCTTC. Amino acids: CASSSAGGFNEQFF.

The chain couples TRBV6-1 to TRBJ1-5; a weak D match, TRBD1 (6 bases). Trimming removed 4 bases at V and 0 bases at J, with 13 bases between. The CDR3 loop spans 16 amino acids. CDR1 and CDR2 from the germline V gene are MNHNS and SASEGT. CDR3 protein: CASSVKGGYSNQPQHF. CDR3 nucleotide sequence: TGTGCCAGCAGTGTCAAAGGGGGTTATAGCAATCAGCCCCAGCATTTT.

The table lists this clone with a count of one. The V gene is TRBV7-9, the J gene TRBJ2-3; 14 nucleotides match TRBD2. Germline trimming cut 5 bases from V and 6 bases from J; bases unmatched to any gene: 13. Per germline, CDR1 SEHNR and CDR2 FQNEAQ (reference sequence). This CDR3 has 18 residues. The CDR3 bases are TGTGCCAGCAGCCCACCCTACCGACTAGCGGGGGGGCGGGATACGCAGTATTTT. It encodes CASSPPYRLAGGRDTQYF.